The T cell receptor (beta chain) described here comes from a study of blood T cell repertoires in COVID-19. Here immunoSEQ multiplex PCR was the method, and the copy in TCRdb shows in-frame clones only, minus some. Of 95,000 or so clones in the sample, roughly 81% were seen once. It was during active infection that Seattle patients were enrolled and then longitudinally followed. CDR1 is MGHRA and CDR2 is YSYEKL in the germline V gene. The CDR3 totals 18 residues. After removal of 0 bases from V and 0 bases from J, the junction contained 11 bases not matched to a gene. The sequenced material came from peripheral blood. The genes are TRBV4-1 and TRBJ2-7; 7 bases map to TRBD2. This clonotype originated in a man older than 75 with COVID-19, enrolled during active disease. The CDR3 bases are TGCGCCAGCAGCCAAGAATCTCTAGCGGCCCTCGTCTCCTACGAGCAGTACTTC. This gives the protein CASSQESLAALVSYEQYF.